The clone carrying this T cell receptor beta chain has a handful of counts. The antigen remains unidentified. This specimen belongs to a study of T cells in Graves' hyperthyroidism and ophthalmopathy. The CDR3 is 23 residues long. The V gene's germline CDR1 is DFQATT and CDR2 SNEGSKA (reference sequence). J was trimmed by 1 base and V by 1 base; bases with no gene match: 27. TCR beta CDR3 region amplification was performed from RNA transcripts. The HTBI primer set served for first-round RT-PCR of the TCR CDR3. TCRdb used MiXCR to reprocess the multiplex PCR reads, holding one entry per CDR3 protein. The sample shows 500,000 to 750,000 distinct CDR3 sequences, approximately 14% of them seen only once. Whole-study findings and limits: Within blood appeared most thyroid clonotypes that had expanded above 0.001.

The source is a woman aged 18-29 years with Graves' ophthalmopathy. The chain carries TRBV20-1 and TRBJ2-5, with 10 bases fitting TRBD2. The sequenced sample was blood. The CDR3: CSARVLASFQAGGHRILQETQYF. CDR3 in DNA: TGCAGTGCTAGAGTCTTGGCCAGCTTTCAAGCGGGAGGGCACCGGATACTCCAAGAGACCCAGTACTTC.